These 6 T cell receptor beta chains were sequenced from one sample in a study of identical twins. TCRdb reanalysed the 5' RACE reads using MiXCR and keeps one entry per CDR3 protein. This sample yields 600,000 to 800,000 distinct CDR3 sequences, of which roughly 20% are seen a single time; 4% to 5.5% belongs to the top ten. The same sample was also studied in work on T cells expressing NK-cell markers.

Sequenced sample: PBMCs. The receptors come from a woman aged 18-29 years in good health.

The table lists this clonotype with a few counts. This rearrangement joins TRBV20-1 to TRBJ2-1, with D perhaps matching TRBD1 (6 bases). Per germline, CDR1 DFQATT and CDR2 SNEGSKA (reference sequence). This CDR3 comprises 11 residues. V shed 5 bases and J shed 9 bases, with 11 bases lying between them. CDR3 protein: CSADYRAEQFF. Here the CDR3 DNA reads TGCAGTGCTGACTACAGGGCTGAGCAGTTCTTC.

The V gene is TRBV5-5, the J gene TRBJ2-7; D might be TRBD1 or TRBD2, each matching 5 bases. Trimming removed 1 base from V and 1 base from J, with 15 bases in between. The germline V gene has CDR1 SGHKS and CDR2 YYEKEE (reference sequence). The CDR3 is 16 residues long. For the CDR3, the DNA is TGTGCCAGCAGCTTGCAAGGGGCGAGGGGATCCTACGAGCAGTACTTC. This gives the protein CASSLQGARGSYEQYF.

The sample holds a few counts of this clonotype. J is TRBJ2-7 and V is TRBV6-2 or TRBV6-3, with a weak D call TRBD1 (6 bases). Trimming cost V 6 bases and J 5 bases, with 14 bases left between them. Looked up from germline, CDR1 is MNHEY and CDR2 is SVGEGT. The CDR3 runs to 13 residues. The CDR3 bases are TGTGCCAGCAGACAGACAGGTTCTGACGAGCAGTACTTC. It encodes CASRQTGSDEQYF.

The rearrangement links TRBV7-2 to TRBJ2-5; unclear D gene. Trimming took 5 bases from V and 1 from J, leaving 5 bases between them. The CDR3 is 12 amino acids. Looked up from germline, CDR1 is SGHTA and CDR2 is FQGNSA. Written as DNA, the CDR3 is TGTGCCAGCAGCAAACCCCAAGAGACCCAGTACTTC. It yields the protein CASSKPQETQYF.

This clonotype was counted a few times. The V call is TRBV9, the J call TRBJ2-7; TRBD2 is a possible D gene (7 bases). CDR3 length: 15 residues. In germline, CDR1 is SGDLS, CDR2 YYNGEE. With 4 bases removed from V and 3 bases from J, the gap between germline ends came to 17 bases. CDR3 coding DNA: TGTGCCAGCAGCCGCGACGGGGGGCACGACTACGAGCAGTACTTC. Encoded protein: CASSRDGGHDYEQYF.

The chain recombines TRBV10-1 with TRBJ2-3; D is possibly TRBD2 (5 bases). Germline CDR1 WNHNN, CDR2 SYGVQD (reference sequence). Trimming removed 3 bases at V and 1 base at J, with 14 bases between. The CDR3 is made up of 16 amino acids. CDR3 loop: CASSESPSGGTDTQYF. The CDR3 nucleotides read TGCGCCAGCAGTGAATCCCCCAGCGGTGGCACAGATACGCAGTATTTT.